The present T cell receptor beta chain was sequenced within a study of blood T cell repertoires in COVID-19. Study-wide background: T cells, B-cell-depleted T cells, or PBMCs supplied cDNA or gDNA.

In the original processing: Reference gene primer amplification yielded estimated nucleated cell counts. Profiled with immunoSEQ multiplex PCR; TCRdb holds only in-frame clones, not every one. That table furnishes V, J and clone size, whereas the DNA furnished D and trimming. The sample gives approximately 16,000 clones, about 80% of which show up once; 13% to 15% is in the top ten. With 6 bases clipped from V and 4 bases from J, the junction kept 5 bases outside the gene matches. Germline values: CDR1 KGHSH, CDR2 LQKENI. The CDR3 has 14 amino acids. The V gene is TRBV18, the J gene TRBJ2-1; 8 positions agree with TRBD2. Sequencing used peripheral blood. This receptor was obtained from a human donor in a cohort sampled during active COVID-19. DNA of the CDR3: TGTGCCAGCTCGGCGGGAGGCGGGTACAATGAGCAGTTCTTC. This translates into CASSAGGGYNEQFF.